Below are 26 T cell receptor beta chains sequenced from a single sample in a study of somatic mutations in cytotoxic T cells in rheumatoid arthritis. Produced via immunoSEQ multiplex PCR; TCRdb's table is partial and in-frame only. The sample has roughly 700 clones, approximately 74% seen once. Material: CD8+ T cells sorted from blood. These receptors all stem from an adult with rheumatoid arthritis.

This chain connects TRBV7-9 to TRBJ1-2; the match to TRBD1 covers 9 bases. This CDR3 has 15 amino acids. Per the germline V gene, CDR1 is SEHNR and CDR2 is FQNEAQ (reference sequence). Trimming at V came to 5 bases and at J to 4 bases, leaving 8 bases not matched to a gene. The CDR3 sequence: CASSAARQGGYGYTF. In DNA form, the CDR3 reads TGTGCCAGCAGCGCCGCCCGACAGGGGGGCTATGGCTACACCTTC.

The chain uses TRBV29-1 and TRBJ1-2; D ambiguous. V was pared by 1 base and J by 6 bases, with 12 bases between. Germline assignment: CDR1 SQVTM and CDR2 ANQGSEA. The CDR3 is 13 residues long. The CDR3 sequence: CSVEALLLNGYTF. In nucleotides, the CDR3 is TGCAGCGTTGAAGCCCTCCTCTTGAATGGCTACACCTTC.

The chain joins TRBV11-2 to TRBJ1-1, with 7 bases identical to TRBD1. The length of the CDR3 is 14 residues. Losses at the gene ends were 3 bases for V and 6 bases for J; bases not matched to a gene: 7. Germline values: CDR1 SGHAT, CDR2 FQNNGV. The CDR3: CASSFRQGPPEAFF. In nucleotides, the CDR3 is TGTGCCAGCAGCTTTCGACAGGGCCCTCCTGAAGCTTTCTTT.

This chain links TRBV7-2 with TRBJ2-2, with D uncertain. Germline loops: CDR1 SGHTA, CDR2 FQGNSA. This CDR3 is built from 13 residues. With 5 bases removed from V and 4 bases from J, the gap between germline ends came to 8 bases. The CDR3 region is CASSTDATGELFF. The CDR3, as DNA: TGTGCCAGCAGCACGGATGCCACCGGGGAGCTGTTTTTT.

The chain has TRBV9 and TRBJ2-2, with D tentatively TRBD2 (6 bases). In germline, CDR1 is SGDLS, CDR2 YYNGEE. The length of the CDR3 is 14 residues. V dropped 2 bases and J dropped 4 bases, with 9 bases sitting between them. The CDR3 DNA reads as TGTGCCAGCAGCGTCGGGGGTGGCACCGGGGAGCTGTTTTTT. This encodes CASSVGGGTGELFF.

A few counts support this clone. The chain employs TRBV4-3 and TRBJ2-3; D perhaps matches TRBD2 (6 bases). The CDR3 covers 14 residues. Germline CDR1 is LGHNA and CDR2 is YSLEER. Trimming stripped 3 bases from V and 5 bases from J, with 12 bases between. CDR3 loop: CASSQGGGRDTQYF. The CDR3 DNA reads TGCGCCAGCAGCCAGGGAGGTGGTAGAGATACGCAGTATTTT.

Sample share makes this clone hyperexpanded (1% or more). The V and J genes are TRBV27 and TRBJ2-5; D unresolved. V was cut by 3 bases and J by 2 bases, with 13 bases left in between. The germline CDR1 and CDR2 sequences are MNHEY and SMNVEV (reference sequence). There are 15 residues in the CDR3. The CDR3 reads CASSFVAGSQETQYF. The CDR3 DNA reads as TGTGCCAGCAGTTTTGTAGCAGGATCTCAAGAGACCCAGTACTTC.

CDR3 residues: CASSPAGTRETQYF. CDR3 coding DNA: TGTGCCAGCAGCCCGGCAGGTACGAGAGAGACCCAGTACTTC. The chain links TRBV7-9 to TRBJ2-5; no firm D call. V was cut by 5 bases and J by 4 bases, with 14 bases left in between. CDR1 and CDR2 from the germline V gene are SEHNR and FQNEAQ (reference sequence). This CDR3 has 14 amino acids.

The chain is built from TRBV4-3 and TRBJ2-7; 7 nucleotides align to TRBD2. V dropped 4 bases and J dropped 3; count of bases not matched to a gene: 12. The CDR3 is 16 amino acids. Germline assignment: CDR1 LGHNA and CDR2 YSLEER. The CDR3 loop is CASSLEMGGGVYEQYF. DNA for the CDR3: TGCGCCAGCAGCCTTGAAATGGGCGGGGGAGTCTACGAGCAGTACTTC.

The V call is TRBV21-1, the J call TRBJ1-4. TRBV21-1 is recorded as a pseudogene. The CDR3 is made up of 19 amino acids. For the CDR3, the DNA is TGTGCCAGCAGCAAAGGAGAGAGTAGAAGGAGAGTCCGGGGCGAAAAACTGTTTTTT. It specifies CASSKGESRRRVRGEKLFF.

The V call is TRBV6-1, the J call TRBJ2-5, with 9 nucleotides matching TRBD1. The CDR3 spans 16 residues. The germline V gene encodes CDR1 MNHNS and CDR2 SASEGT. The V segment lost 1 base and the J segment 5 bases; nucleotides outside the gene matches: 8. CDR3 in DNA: TGTGCCAGCAGTGAAGTTAAAGGGACAGGGAGGGAGACCCAGTACTTC. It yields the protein CASSEVKGTGRETQYF.

The CDR3 DNA reads as TGTGCCTGGAGTGGGGCATCGGGACAGGGGGCCGACGAGCAGTACTTC. This codes for CAWSGASGQGADEQYF. The genes are TRBV30 and TRBJ2-7, with 12 bases matching TRBD1. V was clipped by 1 base and J by 5 bases; unmatched bases: 9. The CDR3 length is 16 residues. The V gene's germline CDR1 is GTSNPN and CDR2 SVGIG (reference sequence).

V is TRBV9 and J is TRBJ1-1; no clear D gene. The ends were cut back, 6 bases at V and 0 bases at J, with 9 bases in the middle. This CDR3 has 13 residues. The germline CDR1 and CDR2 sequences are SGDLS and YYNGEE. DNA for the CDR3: TGTGCCAGCACCGCTGAGGTGAACACTGAAGCTTTCTTT. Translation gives CASTAEVNTEAFF.

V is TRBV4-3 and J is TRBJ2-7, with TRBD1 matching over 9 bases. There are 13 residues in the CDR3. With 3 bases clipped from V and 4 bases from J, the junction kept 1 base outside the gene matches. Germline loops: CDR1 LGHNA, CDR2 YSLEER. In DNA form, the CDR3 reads TGCGCCAGCAGCCATGACAGGGGGTACGAGCAGTACTTC. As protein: CASSHDRGYEQYF.

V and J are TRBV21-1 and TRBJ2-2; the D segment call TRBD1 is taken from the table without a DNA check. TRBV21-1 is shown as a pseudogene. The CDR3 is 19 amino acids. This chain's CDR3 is CASSKGGDSPCANTGELFF. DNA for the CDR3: TGTGCCAGCAGCAAAGGAGGGGACAGTCCTTGCGCGAACACCGGGGAGCTGTTTTTT.

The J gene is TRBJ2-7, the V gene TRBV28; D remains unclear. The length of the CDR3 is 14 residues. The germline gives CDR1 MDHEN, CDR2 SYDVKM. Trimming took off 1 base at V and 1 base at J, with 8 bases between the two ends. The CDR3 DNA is TGTGCCAGCAGTTTATTTACGGTTTCCTACGAGCAGTACTTC. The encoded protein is CASSLFTVSYEQYF.

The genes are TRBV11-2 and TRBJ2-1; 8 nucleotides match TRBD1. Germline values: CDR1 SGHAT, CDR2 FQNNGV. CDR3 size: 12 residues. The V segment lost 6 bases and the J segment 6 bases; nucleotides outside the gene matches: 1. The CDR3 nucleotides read TGTGCCAGCAGAACAGGGGGCAATGAGCAGTTCTTC. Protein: CASRTGGNEQFF.

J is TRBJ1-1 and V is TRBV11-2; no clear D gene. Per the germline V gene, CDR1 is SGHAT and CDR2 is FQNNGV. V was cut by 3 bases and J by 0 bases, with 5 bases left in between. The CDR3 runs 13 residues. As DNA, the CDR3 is TGTGCCAGCAGCTTGAGTCTGAACACTGAAGCTTTCTTT. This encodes CASSLSLNTEAFF.

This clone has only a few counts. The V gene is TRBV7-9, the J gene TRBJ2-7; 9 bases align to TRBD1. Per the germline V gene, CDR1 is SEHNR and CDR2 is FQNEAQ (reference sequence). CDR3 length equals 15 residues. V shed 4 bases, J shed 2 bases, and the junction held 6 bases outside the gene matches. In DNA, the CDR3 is TGTGCCAGCAGCTCAGAGCGGGACAGGGCCTACGAGCAGTACTTC. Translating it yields CASSSERDRAYEQYF.

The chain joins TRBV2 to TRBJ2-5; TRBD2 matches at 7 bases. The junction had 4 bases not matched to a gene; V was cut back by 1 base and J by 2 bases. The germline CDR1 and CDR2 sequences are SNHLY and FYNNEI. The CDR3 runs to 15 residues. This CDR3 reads CASSEGAGLQETQYF. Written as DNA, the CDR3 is TGTGCCAGCAGTGAAGGAGCGGGGTTACAAGAGACCCAGTACTTC.

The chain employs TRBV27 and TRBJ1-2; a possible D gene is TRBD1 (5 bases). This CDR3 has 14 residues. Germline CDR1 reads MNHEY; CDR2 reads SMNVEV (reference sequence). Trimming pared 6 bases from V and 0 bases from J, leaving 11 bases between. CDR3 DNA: TGTGCCAGCAGCCCTTCACAGGCTAACTATGGCTACACCTTC. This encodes CASSPSQANYGYTF.

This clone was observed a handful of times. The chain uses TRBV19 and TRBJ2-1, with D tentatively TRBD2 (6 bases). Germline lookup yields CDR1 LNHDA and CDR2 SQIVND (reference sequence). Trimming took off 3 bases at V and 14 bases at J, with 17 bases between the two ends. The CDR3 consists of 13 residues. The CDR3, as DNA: TGTGCCAGTAGTATTGATCCCTCTAGCGCTGAGTTCTTC. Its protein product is CASSIDPSSAEFF.

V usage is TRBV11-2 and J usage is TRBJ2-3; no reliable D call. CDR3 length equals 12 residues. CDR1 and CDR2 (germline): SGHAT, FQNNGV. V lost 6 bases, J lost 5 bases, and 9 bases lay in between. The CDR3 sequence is CASRLRGDTQYF. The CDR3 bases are TGTGCCAGCAGACTCCGCGGAGATACGCAGTATTTT.

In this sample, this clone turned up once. Here the CDR3 reads CASSTKTELSTDTQYF. The CDR3 DNA is TGTGCCAGCAGTACCAAGACCGAACTTAGCACAGATACGCAGTATTTT. The V call is TRBV27, the J call TRBJ2-3; no firm D call. Germline V gene lookup returns CDR1 MNHEY and CDR2 SMNVEV (reference sequence). This CDR3 region has 16 residues. Trimming took off 5 bases at V and 0 bases at J, with 15 bases between the two ends.

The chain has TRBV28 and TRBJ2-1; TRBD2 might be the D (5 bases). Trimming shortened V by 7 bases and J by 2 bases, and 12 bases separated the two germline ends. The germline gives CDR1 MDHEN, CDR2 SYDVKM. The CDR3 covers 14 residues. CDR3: CASIDGEPYNEQFF. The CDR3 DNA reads TGTGCCAGCATTGACGGGGAACCCTACAATGAGCAGTTCTTC.

The DNA of the CDR3 is TGTGCCAGCAGCTTGGCCGGGGAGAACGAGCAGTACTTC. Protein sequence: CASSLAGENEQYF. The rearrangement links TRBV5-6 to TRBJ2-7; D is perhaps TRBD2 (5 bases). The CDR3 spans 13 residues. Germline CDR1 and CDR2: SGHDT and YYEEEE. The germline V and J ends were trimmed by 0 bases and 5 bases, with 9 bases remaining between them.